The clone carrying this T cell receptor (beta chain) was detected many times. Its specificity is not known. This entry is derived from a study of T cells in Graves' hyperthyroidism and ophthalmopathy. General study points: Stable hyperthyroidism was separated from ophthalmopathy by a model based on 13 V-J features.

The germline V gene has CDR1 MNHNS and CDR2 SASEGT. The CDR3 consists of 16 residues. Trimming took 7 bases from V and 0 from J, leaving 13 bases between them. The source material, RNA transcripts, was used to amplify TCR beta CDR3 regions. TCR CDR3 regions were first amplified by RT-PCR with HTBI primers. TCRdb re-derived calls from the multiplex PCR reads in MiXCR, one entry per CDR3 protein. Of 350,000 to 400,000 distinct CDR3 sequences listed, roughly 18% are singletons. This receptor was taken from a young man with Graves' ophthalmopathy. Source material: blood. The chain has TRBV6-1 and TRBJ1-6, with unresolved D. DNA of the CDR3: TGTGCCAGCATGGAGGACGCCGACTCCTATAATTCACCCCTCCACTTT. Translation gives CASMEDADSYNSPLHF.